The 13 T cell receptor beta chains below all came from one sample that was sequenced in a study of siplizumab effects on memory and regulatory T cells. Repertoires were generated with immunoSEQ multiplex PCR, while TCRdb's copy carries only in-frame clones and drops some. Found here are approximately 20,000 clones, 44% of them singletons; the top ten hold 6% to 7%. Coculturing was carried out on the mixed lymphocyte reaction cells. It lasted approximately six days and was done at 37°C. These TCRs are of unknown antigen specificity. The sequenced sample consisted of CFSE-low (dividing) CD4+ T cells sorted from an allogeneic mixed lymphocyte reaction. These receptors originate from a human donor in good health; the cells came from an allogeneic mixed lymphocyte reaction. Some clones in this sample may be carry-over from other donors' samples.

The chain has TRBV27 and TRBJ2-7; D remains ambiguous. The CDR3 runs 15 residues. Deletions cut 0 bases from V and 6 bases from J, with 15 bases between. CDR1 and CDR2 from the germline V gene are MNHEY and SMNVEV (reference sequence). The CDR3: CASSLSSPKLTEQYF. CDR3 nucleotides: TGTGCCAGCAGTTTATCGTCCCCTAAGCTCACCGAGCAGTACTTC.

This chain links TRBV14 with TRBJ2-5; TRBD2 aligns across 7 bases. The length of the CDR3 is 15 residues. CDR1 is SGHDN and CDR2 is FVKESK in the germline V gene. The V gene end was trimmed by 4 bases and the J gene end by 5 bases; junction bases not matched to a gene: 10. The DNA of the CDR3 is TGTGCCAGCAGCCTCCCCGGGACTATTAGGGAGACCCAGTACTTC. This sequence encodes CASSLPGTIRETQYF.

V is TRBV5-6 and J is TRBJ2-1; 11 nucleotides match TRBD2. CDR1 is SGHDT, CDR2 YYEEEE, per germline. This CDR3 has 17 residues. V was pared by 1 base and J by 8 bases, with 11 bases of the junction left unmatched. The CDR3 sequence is CASSLLAGGYELDEQFF. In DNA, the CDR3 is TGTGCCAGCAGCTTGTTAGCGGGAGGGTACGAGTTGGATGAGCAGTTCTTC. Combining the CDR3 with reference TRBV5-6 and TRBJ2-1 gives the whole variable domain DAGVTQSPTHLIKTRGQQVTLRCSPKSGHDTVSWYQQALGQGPQFIFQYYEEEERQRGNFPDRFSGHQFPNYSSELNVNALLLGDSALYLCASSLLAGGYELDEQFFGPGTRLTVL.

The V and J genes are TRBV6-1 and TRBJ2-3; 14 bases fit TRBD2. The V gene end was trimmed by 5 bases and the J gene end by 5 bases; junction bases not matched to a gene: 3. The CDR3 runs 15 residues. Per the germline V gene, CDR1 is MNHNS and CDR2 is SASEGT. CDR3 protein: CASSRLAGGIDTQYF. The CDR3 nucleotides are TGTGCCAGCAGTCGACTAGCGGGAGGGATAGATACGCAGTATTTT.

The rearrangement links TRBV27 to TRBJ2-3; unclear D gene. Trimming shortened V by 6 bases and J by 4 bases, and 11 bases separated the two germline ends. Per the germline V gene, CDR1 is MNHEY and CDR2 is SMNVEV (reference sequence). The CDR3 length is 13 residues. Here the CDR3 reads CASRGWSADTQYF. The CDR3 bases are TGTGCCAGCAGGGGGTGGTCCGCAGATACGCAGTATTTT.

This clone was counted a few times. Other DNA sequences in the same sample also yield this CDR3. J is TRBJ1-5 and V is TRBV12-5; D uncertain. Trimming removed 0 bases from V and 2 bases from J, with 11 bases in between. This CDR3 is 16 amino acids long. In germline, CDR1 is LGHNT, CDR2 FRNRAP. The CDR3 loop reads CASGLVMVMGNQPQHF. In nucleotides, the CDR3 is TGTGCTAGTGGTTTGGTAATGGTGATGGGCAATCAGCCCCAGCATTTT.

The CDR3 nucleotides are TGTGCCAGCAGCCGCAACCAGGCGAACACCGGGGAGCTGTTTTTT. Protein product: CASSRNQANTGELFF. This rearrangement joins TRBV11-1 to TRBJ2-2, with no clear D. The CDR3 has 15 amino acids. V shed 5 bases and J shed 0 bases, with 10 bases lying between them. Germline loops: CDR1 SGHAT, CDR2 FQDESV (reference sequence).

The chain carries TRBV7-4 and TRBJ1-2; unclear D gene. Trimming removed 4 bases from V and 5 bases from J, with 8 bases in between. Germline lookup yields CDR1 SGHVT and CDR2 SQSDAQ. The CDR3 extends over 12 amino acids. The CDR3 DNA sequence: TGTGCCAGCAGCTACCGGCGGTATGGCTACACCTTC. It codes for CASSYRRYGYTF.

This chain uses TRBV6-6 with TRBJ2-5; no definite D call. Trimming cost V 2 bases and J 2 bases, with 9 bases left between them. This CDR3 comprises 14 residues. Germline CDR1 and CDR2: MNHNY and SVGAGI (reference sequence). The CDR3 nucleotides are TGTGCCAGCAGTTACGGGCGGTTACAAGAGACCCAGTACTTC. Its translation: CASSYGRLQETQYF.

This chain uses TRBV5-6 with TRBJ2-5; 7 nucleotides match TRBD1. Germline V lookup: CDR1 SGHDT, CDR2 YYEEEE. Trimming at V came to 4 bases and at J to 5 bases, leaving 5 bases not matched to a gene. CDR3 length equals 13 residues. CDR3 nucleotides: TGTGCCAGCAGCCGGGACAGTTCCGAGACCCAGTACTTC. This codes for CASSRDSSETQYF.

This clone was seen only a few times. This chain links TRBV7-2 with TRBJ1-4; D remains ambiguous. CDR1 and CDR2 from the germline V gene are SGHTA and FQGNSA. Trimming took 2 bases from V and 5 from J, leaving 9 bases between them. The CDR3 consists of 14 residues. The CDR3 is CASSLNARNEKLFF. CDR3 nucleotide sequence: TGTGCCAGCAGCTTAAACGCTCGGAATGAAAAACTGTTTTTT.

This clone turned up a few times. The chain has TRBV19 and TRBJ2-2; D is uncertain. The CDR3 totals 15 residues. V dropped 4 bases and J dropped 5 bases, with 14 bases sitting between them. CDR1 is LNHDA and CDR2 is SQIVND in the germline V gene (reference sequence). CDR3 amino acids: CASSTFRGRTGELFF. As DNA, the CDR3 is TGTGCCAGTAGTACGTTTCGAGGTCGTACCGGGGAGCTGTTTTTT.

CDR3 nucleotide sequence: TGTGCCAGCAAAAATGTGGGTGAGCAGTACTTC. This codes for CASKNVGEQYF. The V gene is TRBV6-6, the J gene TRBJ2-7, with D unresolved. The CDR3 spans 11 residues. The V and J ends lost 7 bases and 7 bases respectively, with 11 bases between them. Germline CDR1 is MNHNY and CDR2 is SVGAGI (reference sequence).